The rows below give T cell receptor beta chains drawn from one sample of a study of CD8 T cells in ankylosing spondylitis. Using its own MiXCR run on the 5' RACE reads, TCRdb lists one record per CDR3 protein. The repertoire holds 670,000 or so distinct CDR3 sequences, with around 17% as singletons. Sequencing was carried out using blood, either unsorted or a sorted T cell fraction (not recorded which). The receptors stem from a male donor with ankylosing spondylitis. Each CDR3 is given with its conserved first and last residue. Each record gives: clone size, J gene, V gene, D gene, CDR3 DNA, CDR3 protein. The D gene is left open where the match is weak. Clone size is not always given. Where it is, it says once, few, many or a class for expanded clones.

clone_size: few
j_call: TRBJ1-1
v_call: TRBV12-3/TRBV12-4
d_call: -
cdr3_nt: TGTGCCAGCAGTGCATTTGGTGGGATAACGTGGAACACTGAAGCTTTCTTT
cdr3_aa: CASSAFGGITWNTEAFF

clone_size: -
j_call: TRBJ2-3
v_call: TRBV20-1
d_call: TRBD2
cdr3_nt: TGCAGTGCACACCTAGCGGGAGGGCGCACAGATACGCAGTATTTT
cdr3_aa: CSAHLAGGRTDTQYF

clone_size: few
j_call: TRBJ2-7
v_call: TRBV10-3
d_call: -
cdr3_nt: TGTGCCATCACTGGGGGGGACAGCTACGAGCAGTACTTC
cdr3_aa: CAITGGDSYEQYF

clone_size: -
j_call: TRBJ2-1
v_call: TRBV28
d_call: -
cdr3_nt: TGTGCCAGCAGCGGGCACGAAGGCTACAATGAGCAGTTCTTC
cdr3_aa: CASSGHEGYNEQFF

clone_size: -
j_call: TRBJ2-1
v_call: TRBV7-2
d_call: TRBD1
cdr3_nt: TGTGCCAGCAGCTTATCCGGGACAGTCTACAATGAGCAGTTCTTC
cdr3_aa: CASSLSGTVYNEQFF

clone_size: -
j_call: TRBJ1-5
v_call: TRBV2
d_call: -
cdr3_nt: TGTGCCAGCAGTGACTCACAGGAAAGCAATCAGCCCCAGCATTTT
cdr3_aa: CASSDSQESNQPQHF

clone_size: few
j_call: TRBJ2-2
v_call: TRBV24-1
d_call: -
cdr3_nt: TGTGCCACCAGTGGGAACCCTGGGGGGACCGGGGAGCTGTTTTTT
cdr3_aa: CATSGNPGGTGELFF

clone_size: few
j_call: TRBJ1-1
v_call: TRBV5-4
d_call: -
cdr3_nt: TGTGCCAGCAGCGGTGGGGGGGTAGGGTATGGTGAAGCTTTCTTT
cdr3_aa: CASSGGGVGYGEAFF

clone_size: many
j_call: TRBJ2-7
v_call: TRBV7-9
d_call: -
cdr3_nt: TGTGCCAGCAGTCCCGACGGCTCGTACGAGCAGTACTTC
cdr3_aa: CASSPDGSYEQYF

clone_size: -
j_call: TRBJ1-2
v_call: TRBV4-1
d_call: TRBD1
cdr3_nt: TGCGCCAGCAGCCAGCAGGGGGAGCGTCCTTATGGCTACACCTTC
cdr3_aa: CASSQQGERPYGYTF

clone_size: -
j_call: TRBJ1-1
v_call: TRBV6-5
d_call: -
cdr3_nt: TGTGCCAGCAGTTACTCTGAGAGAGGGGTGGCTTTCTTT
cdr3_aa: CASSYSERGVAFF

clone_size: -
j_call: TRBJ2-3
v_call: TRBV20-1
d_call: -
cdr3_nt: TGCAGTGCTAGAGTAAGGGGGAGCCGCACAGATACGCAGTATTTT
cdr3_aa: CSARVRGSRTDTQYF

clone_size: many
j_call: TRBJ1-1
v_call: TRBV12-3/TRBV12-4
d_call: -
cdr3_nt: TGTGCCAGCAGAACCTCCCAAGTAAGCACTGAAGCTTTCTTT
cdr3_aa: CASRTSQVSTEAFF

clone_size: few
j_call: TRBJ2-7
v_call: TRBV12-3/TRBV12-4
d_call: TRBD2
cdr3_nt: TGTGCCAGCAGCTCAACCCCTTTGGCGGGAGTTAGCGAGCAGTACTTC
cdr3_aa: CASSSTPLAGVSEQYF

clone_size: -
j_call: TRBJ2-3
v_call: TRBV6-1
d_call: TRBD1
cdr3_nt: TGTGCCAGCAGAGCTGGGACAGGGGGAGGAGATACGCAGTATTTT
cdr3_aa: CASRAGTGGGDTQYF

clone_size: -
j_call: TRBJ2-1
v_call: TRBV7-2
d_call: -
cdr3_nt: TGTGCCAGCACCCAGCTACTCGGCTCCTACAATGAGCAGTTCTTC
cdr3_aa: CASTQLLGSYNEQFF

clone_size: -
j_call: TRBJ2-5
v_call: TRBV7-2
d_call: TRBD1
cdr3_nt: TGTGCCAGCAGCTACCTAAGGGACAGCCAAGAGACCCAGTACTTC
cdr3_aa: CASSYLRDSQETQYF

clone_size: few
j_call: TRBJ1-1
v_call: TRBV6-4
d_call: -
cdr3_nt: TGTGCCAGCAGTGACAACGGCAAAGAAGCTTTCTTT
cdr3_aa: CASSDNGKEAFF

clone_size: -
j_call: TRBJ2-3
v_call: TRBV29-1
d_call: -
cdr3_nt: TGCAGCGTTGAAGGCCAACCCCGGGCCCAAGGGTGGGATACGCAGTATTTT
cdr3_aa: CSVEGQPRAQGWDTQYF

clone_size: -
j_call: TRBJ1-1
v_call: TRBV9
d_call: -
cdr3_nt: TGTGCCAGCAGCGACAGGATAAACACTGAAGCTTTCTTT
cdr3_aa: CASSDRINTEAFF

clone_size: few
j_call: TRBJ2-3
v_call: TRBV27
d_call: -
cdr3_nt: TGTGCCAGCGGTCTATTTGGAGATACGCAGTATTTT
cdr3_aa: CASGLFGDTQYF

clone_size: many
j_call: TRBJ1-2
v_call: TRBV3-1
d_call: -
cdr3_nt: TGTGCCAGCAGCCAAGATGGTCGGTCTGGTGGCTACACCTTC
cdr3_aa: CASSQDGRSGGYTF

clone_size: many
j_call: TRBJ2-4
v_call: TRBV4-1
d_call: -
cdr3_nt: TGCGCCAGCAGTCAGCCTACAGGGAAAAACATTCAGTACTTC
cdr3_aa: CASSQPTGKNIQYF

clone_size: -
j_call: TRBJ1-4
v_call: TRBV5-1
d_call: -
cdr3_nt: TGCGCCAGCAGCAGAACCACCTCAACTAATGAAAAACTGTTTTTT
cdr3_aa: CASSRTTSTNEKLFF

clone_size: -
j_call: TRBJ1-2
v_call: TRBV4-1
d_call: -
cdr3_nt: TGCGCCAGCAGCCAAGCACCAGGGTCGCTGGGGTATGGCTACACCTTC
cdr3_aa: CASSQAPGSLGYGYTF

clone_size: -
j_call: TRBJ1-2
v_call: TRBV7-3
d_call: -
cdr3_nt: TGTGCCAGCAGCTTATACGGGGGTGACTATGGCTACACCTTC
cdr3_aa: CASSLYGGDYGYTF

clone_size: -
j_call: TRBJ2-7
v_call: TRBV11-2
d_call: -
cdr3_nt: TGTGCCAGCAGCCATGACAGTACCTACGAGCAGTACTTC
cdr3_aa: CASSHDSTYEQYF

clone_size: few
j_call: TRBJ1-5
v_call: TRBV20-1
d_call: -
cdr3_nt: TGCAGTGCAATAGGGGGGGGTCAGCCCCAGCATTTT
cdr3_aa: CSAIGGGQPQHF

clone_size: few
j_call: TRBJ1-2
v_call: TRBV4-3
d_call: -
cdr3_nt: TGCGCCAGCAGCCAAGATCGGGTCCGGGGAGGTCGGGGCTACACCTTC
cdr3_aa: CASSQDRVRGGRGYTF

clone_size: -
j_call: TRBJ2-6
v_call: TRBV24-1
d_call: -
cdr3_nt: TGTGCCACCAGTCCCTTGGCGGGGTCTGGGGCCAACGTCCTGACTTTC
cdr3_aa: CATSPLAGSGANVLTF

clone_size: few
j_call: TRBJ2-5
v_call: TRBV29-1
d_call: -
cdr3_nt: TGCAGCGTTGAAGTATGGACCCCTAGGACCCAGTACTTC
cdr3_aa: CSVEVWTPRTQYF

clone_size: -
j_call: TRBJ2-2
v_call: TRBV29-1
d_call: TRBD2
cdr3_nt: TGCAGCGTTGAGGAAGCGGGGAGGAACACCGGGGAGCTGTTTTTT
cdr3_aa: CSVEEAGRNTGELFF

clone_size: few
j_call: TRBJ2-5
v_call: TRBV10-3
d_call: -
cdr3_nt: TGTGCCATCAGTGGCGCTAGTAGCGAACCCAACGGGGAGACCCAGTACTTC
cdr3_aa: CAISGASSEPNGETQYF

clone_size: -
j_call: TRBJ2-1
v_call: TRBV2
d_call: -
cdr3_nt: TGTGCCAGCAGTGAAAGTGGCGGTGGGACCTACAATGAGCAGTTCTTC
cdr3_aa: CASSESGGGTYNEQFF

clone_size: few
j_call: TRBJ2-3
v_call: TRBV4-3
d_call: -
cdr3_nt: TGCGCCAGCAGCCTTAGGACAGTAAGCACAGATACGCAGTATTTT
cdr3_aa: CASSLRTVSTDTQYF

clone_size: -
j_call: TRBJ2-1
v_call: TRBV20-1
d_call: TRBD2
cdr3_nt: TGCAGTGCTAGAGTTGGCCTAGCGGGGGGAGGATCCTACAATGAGCAGTTCTTC
cdr3_aa: CSARVGLAGGGSYNEQFF

clone_size: -
j_call: TRBJ1-1
v_call: TRBV20-1
d_call: -
cdr3_nt: TGCAGTGCTAGAGAGGGACATACTGAAGCTTTCTTT
cdr3_aa: CSAREGHTEAFF

clone_size: -
j_call: TRBJ2-1
v_call: TRBV20-1
d_call: TRBD2
cdr3_nt: TGCAGTGCTAGAGATTTTGGACTAGCGGGAGGGGTTCCCTACAATGAGCAGTTCTTC
cdr3_aa: CSARDFGLAGGVPYNEQFF

clone_size: few
j_call: TRBJ2-4
v_call: TRBV18
d_call: TRBD1
cdr3_nt: TGTGCCAGCTCACCAGACAGGGGGACCAAAAACATTCAGTACTTC
cdr3_aa: CASSPDRGTKNIQYF

clone_size: -
j_call: TRBJ1-5
v_call: TRBV7-2
d_call: -
cdr3_nt: TGTGCCAGCAGCCTGGACGCAAATCAGCCCCAGCATTTT
cdr3_aa: CASSLDANQPQHF

clone_size: -
j_call: TRBJ2-5
v_call: TRBV12-3/TRBV12-4
d_call: -
cdr3_nt: TGTGCCAGCACCTCCAGTAGGGGCTGGGAGACCCAGTACTTC
cdr3_aa: CASTSSRGWETQYF

clone_size: few
j_call: TRBJ1-1
v_call: TRBV7-9
d_call: -
cdr3_nt: TGTGCCAGCAGCTTAGACAAAATGAACACTGAAGCTTTCTTT
cdr3_aa: CASSLDKMNTEAFF

clone_size: few
j_call: TRBJ2-2
v_call: TRBV7-2
d_call: -
cdr3_nt: TGTGCCAGCAGCTTACGCCGCTTAGTTGGGTCCCGCAAACCCGGGGAGCTGTTTTTT
cdr3_aa: CASSLRRLVGSRKPGELFF

clone_size: -
j_call: TRBJ2-5
v_call: TRBV3-1
d_call: -
cdr3_nt: TGTGCCAGCAGCCAATTATCCCCGGACCAAGAGACCCAGTACTTC
cdr3_aa: CASSQLSPDQETQYF

clone_size: once
j_call: TRBJ2-7
v_call: TRBV9
d_call: -
cdr3_nt: TGTGCCAGCAGCGTAGGATCACTCTCCTACGAGCAGTACTTC
cdr3_aa: CASSVGSLSYEQYF

clone_size: many
j_call: TRBJ1-5
v_call: TRBV20-1
d_call: -
cdr3_nt: TGCAGTGGGGGGGTGGGGAGCAATCAGCCCCAGCATTTT
cdr3_aa: CSGGVGSNQPQHF